This T cell receptor beta chain was recovered during a study of response to subunit inactivated influenza vaccine. General study results and limits: Authors proposed each seasonal influenza vaccination draws in few new T cells.

This clonotype was observed a few times. Its antigen is not known. TCRdb independently ran MiXCR on the RT-PCR reads; one entry per CDR3 protein. Found here are hundreds of thousands of distinct CDR3 sequences, over 11% of them singletons; the top ten hold less than 9%. This CDR3 has 15 residues. Trimming removed 6 bases at V and 0 bases at J, with 12 bases between. The chain carries TRBV12-3 or TRBV12-4 and TRBJ2-1; D gene unclear. Here the sequenced sample was PBMCs from blood, taken 14 to 15 days before vaccination. The origin of this receptor is a man in his forties or fifties who received an inactivated influenza vaccine. In DNA form, the CDR3 reads TGTGCCAGCAGACTTACGAGGCGCTCCTACAATGAGCAGTTCTTC. Translated: CASRLTRRSYNEQFF.